The 20 T cell receptor beta chains in this list originate from one sample, sequenced in a study of patients and donors after allogeneic stem cell transplantation. From the RT-PCR reads, TCRdb called clonotypes with MiXCR, one entry per CDR3 protein. The table lists over 150,000 distinct CDR3 sequences, more than 35% of them singletons. The material sequenced was blood, either unsorted or a sorted T cell fraction (not recorded which). The receptors come from a human donor who was either an allogeneic HSCT recipient or a stem cell or donor lymphocyte infusion donor (not recorded which). It is not recorded whose cells these are; they may come from a transplant donor.

V is TRBV28 and J is TRBJ2-2, with D possibly being TRBD1 (6 bases). Trimming removed 8 bases from V and 6 bases from J, with 13 bases in between. The germline CDR1 and CDR2 sequences are MDHEN and SYDVKM. The CDR3 has 13 amino acids. CDR3 protein: CASLHRDAGELFF. The CDR3 coding sequence is TGTGCCAGCCTACACAGGGATGCCGGGGAGCTGTTTTTT.

This chain uses TRBV27 with TRBJ2-7; possibly TRBD1 for D (5 bases). Trimming pared 8 bases from V and 4 bases from J, leaving 9 bases between. The CDR3 length is 11 residues. The V gene's germline CDR1 is MNHEY and CDR2 SMNVEV (reference sequence). CDR3 in amino acids: CASGDSYEQYF. CDR3 nucleotide sequence: TGTGCCAGCGGCGACAGTTACGAGCAGTACTTC.

The chain recombines TRBV5-1 with TRBJ1-1; the D gene is possibly TRBD1 (6 bases). CDR1 is SGHRS, CDR2 YFSETQ, per germline. The CDR3 length is 16 residues. Trimming took off 5 bases at V and 4 bases at J, with 21 bases between the two ends. CDR3 loop: CASSGPRGRKGTEAFF. CDR3 sequence (DNA): TGCGCCAGCAGTGGACCTAGGGGGAGGAAGGGCACTGAAGCTTTCTTT.

The chain recombines TRBV5-1 with TRBJ2-1; 11 bases agree with TRBD2. With 2 bases clipped from V and 6 bases from J, the junction kept 7 bases outside the gene matches. This CDR3 comprises 16 residues. CDR1 and CDR2 from the germline V gene are SGHRS and YFSETQ. CDR3: CASSFQLAGEINEQFF. The DNA of the CDR3 is TGCGCCAGCAGCTTCCAACTAGCGGGAGAGATCAATGAGCAGTTCTTC.

The rearrangement links TRBV7-2 to TRBJ1-1, with 9 positions matching TRBD1. Germline V gene lookup returns CDR1 SGHTA and CDR2 FQGNSA. Trimming took 5 bases from V and 3 from J; bases not matched to a gene: 10. This CDR3 contains 16 residues. CDR3 in DNA: TGTGCCAGCAGCCCCGGGACAGGGAGAAGGGACACTGAAGCTTTCTTT. It yields the protein CASSPGTGRRDTEAFF.

The gene calls are TRBV7-9 and TRBJ1-1, with D possibly matching TRBD1 (6 bases). Germline CDR1 SEHNR, CDR2 FQNEAQ (reference sequence). The CDR3 contains 14 residues. Deletions cut 1 base from V and 1 base from J, with 7 bases between. CDR3 residues: CASSLGQENTEAFF. Written as DNA, the CDR3 is TGTGCCAGCAGCTTAGGACAGGAGAACACTGAAGCTTTCTTT.

This rearrangement joins TRBV9 to TRBJ1-1; D may be TRBD1 (5 bases). Trimming shortened V by 0 bases and J by 4 bases, and 10 bases separated the two germline ends. Germline CDR1 is SGDLS and CDR2 is YYNGEE. The CDR3 consists of 14 residues. CDR3 DNA sequence: TGTGCCAGCAGCGTAGGGGTGGGGGGCACTGAAGCTTTCTTT. It encodes CASSVGVGGTEAFF.

In its sample, this clonotype was seen a few times. This chain connects TRBV5-6 to TRBJ1-2; 10 bases agree with TRBD1. After removal of 3 bases from V and 6 bases from J, the junction contained 11 bases not matched to a gene. This CDR3 is 16 amino acids long. Germline V gene lookup returns CDR1 SGHDT and CDR2 YYEEEE. DNA of the CDR3: TGTGCCAGCAGCTCCCGGGACAGGGGTTTGTTGGATGGCTACACCTTC. The encoded protein is CASSSRDRGLLDGYTF.

The rearrangement uses TRBV7-9 and TRBJ1-1, with 7 bases matching TRBD1. The germline gives CDR1 SEHNR, CDR2 FQNEAQ (reference sequence). This CDR3 comprises 15 residues. J gave up 6 bases and V 5 bases, and 12 bases lay outside the gene matches. CDR3 DNA sequence: TGTGCCAGCAGCCCGGGACAGCCTCTCGGCCCTGAAGCTTTCTTT. Protein: CASSPGQPLGPEAFF.

This chain joins TRBV25-1 and TRBJ2-7; D uncertain. V was pared by 2 bases and J by 4 bases, with 9 bases between. CDR1 MGHDK and CDR2 SYGVNS come from the germline V gene. This CDR3 contains 13 residues. The CDR3: CASSELEGYEQYF. The CDR3 nucleotides read TGTGCCAGCAGTGAACTGGAAGGTTACGAGCAGTACTTC.

The genes are TRBV6-2 or TRBV6-3 and TRBJ1-6; tentatively, D is TRBD1 (5 bases). The CDR3 is 18 amino acids. The germline V gene has CDR1 MNHEY and CDR2 SVGEGT. V lost 8 bases and J 0 bases, leaving 20 bases between the germline ends. CDR3 in DNA: TGTGCCAGCGCGACGGGATTGCGGGGACGCTCCTATAATTCACCCCTCCACTTT. Its translation: CASATGLRGRSYNSPLHF.

The chain is built from TRBV5-6 and TRBJ2-1; no reliable D call. The CDR3 consists of 15 residues. From germline, CDR1 is SGHDT and CDR2 YYEEEE. V lost 0 bases to trimming and J lost 5 bases, with 12 bases between them. This CDR3 reads CASSLGLGSHNEQFF. CDR3 DNA: TGTGCCAGCAGCTTGGGACTCGGGTCTCACAATGAGCAGTTCTTC.

V gene TRBV12-3 or TRBV12-4 combines with J gene TRBJ2-1; TRBD2 agrees at 11 bases. The V gene end was trimmed by 7 bases and the J gene end by 1 base; junction bases not matched to a gene: 3. The CDR3 length is 15 residues. The CDR3 sequence is CASTPSGRSYNEQFF. The CDR3 bases are TGTGCCAGCACCCCTAGCGGGAGGTCCTACAATGAGCAGTTCTTC.

This chain joins TRBV3-1 and TRBJ2-3, with 8 positions matching TRBD2. The junction had 6 bases not matched to a gene; V was cut back by 3 bases and J by 1 base. Germline loops: CDR1 LGHDT, CDR2 YNNKEL (reference sequence). CDR3 length: 16 amino acids. The CDR3 spells CASSQLAGGRTDTQYF. The DNA of the CDR3 is TGTGCCAGCAGCCAGCTCGCGGGGGGCCGCACAGATACGCAGTATTTT.

In its sample, this clonotype was seen a few times. The V call is TRBV3-1, the J call TRBJ1-1; unclear D gene. This CDR3 contains 14 residues. CDR1 and CDR2 from the germline V gene are LGHDT and YNNKEL (reference sequence). Trimming cost V 0 bases and J 1 base, with 6 bases left between them. The CDR3 loop is CASSQDRPNTEAFF. CDR3 DNA: TGTGCCAGCAGCCAAGATCGACCGAACACTGAAGCTTTCTTT.

The chain links TRBV18 to TRBJ1-1; 11 nucleotides agree with TRBD1. V trimming: 2 bases; J trimming: 4 bases; junction bases outside the gene matches: 3. This CDR3 is built from 15 residues. Germline-derived CDR1 and CDR2 are KGHSH and LQKENI. The CDR3, as DNA: TGTGCCAGCTCACCAAAGGGACAGGGGGGCACTGAAGCTTTCTTT. Residues: CASSPKGQGGTEAFF.

The rearrangement links TRBV5-8 to TRBJ2-1, with 14 positions matching TRBD2. With 3 bases clipped from V and 8 bases from J, the junction kept 7 bases outside the gene matches. CDR1 is SGHTS and CDR2 is YDEGEE in the germline V gene. The CDR3 covers 16 residues. This CDR3 is CASSSRTSGRLDEQFF. The CDR3, as DNA: TGTGCCAGCAGCTCGAGGACTAGCGGGAGGTTGGATGAGCAGTTCTTC.

This sequence joins TRBV4-3 and TRBJ1-4; D is unresolved. Germline V gene sequence: CDR1 LGHNA, CDR2 YSLEER. Trimming removed 5 bases from V and 2 bases from J, with 12 bases in between. This CDR3 is 15 amino acids long. The CDR3 loop reads CASSSQPGTNEKLFF. CDR3 sequence (DNA): TGCGCCAGCAGCTCCCAGCCTGGGACTAATGAAAAACTGTTTTTT.

The rearrangement links TRBV9 to TRBJ1-2; TRBD1 is a possible D gene (6 bases). Germline assignment: CDR1 SGDLS and CDR2 YYNGEE. The CDR3 is made up of 15 amino acids. Trimming removed 0 bases from V and 6 bases from J, with 15 bases in between. The CDR3 coding sequence is TGTGCCAGCAGCGTAGATGGGGGGCCCTTCGATGGCTACACCTTC. This encodes CASSVDGGPFDGYTF.

The V and J genes are TRBV5-6 and TRBJ1-5; D is perhaps TRBD1 (5 bases). The V gene lost 4 bases and the J gene lost 2 bases, with 10 bases spanning the gap. The CDR3 spans 14 residues. Per germline, CDR1 SGHDT and CDR2 YYEEEE. CDR3 DNA: TGTGCCAGCAGCGGCCCGGGGCGCAATCAGCCCCAGCATTTT. Translating it yields CASSGPGRNQPQHF.